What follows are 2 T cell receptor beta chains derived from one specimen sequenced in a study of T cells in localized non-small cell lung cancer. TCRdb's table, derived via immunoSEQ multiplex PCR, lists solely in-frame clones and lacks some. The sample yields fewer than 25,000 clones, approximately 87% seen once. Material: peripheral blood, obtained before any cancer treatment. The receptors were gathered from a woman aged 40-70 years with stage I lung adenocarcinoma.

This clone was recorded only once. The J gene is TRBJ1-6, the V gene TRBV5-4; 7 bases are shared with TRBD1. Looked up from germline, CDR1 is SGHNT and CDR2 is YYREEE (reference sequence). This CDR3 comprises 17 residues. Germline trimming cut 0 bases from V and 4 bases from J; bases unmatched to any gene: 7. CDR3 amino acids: CASSLVSRGVYNSPLHF. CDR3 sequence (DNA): TGTGCCAGCAGCTTGGTCAGCAGGGGGGTATATAATTCACCCCTCCACTTT.

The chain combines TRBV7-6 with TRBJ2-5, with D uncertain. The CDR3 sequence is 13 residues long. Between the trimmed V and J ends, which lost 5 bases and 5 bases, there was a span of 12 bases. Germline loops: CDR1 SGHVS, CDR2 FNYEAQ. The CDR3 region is CASSVTLGETQYF. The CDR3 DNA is TGTGCCAGCAGCGTGACCCTTGGGGAGACCCAGTACTTC.